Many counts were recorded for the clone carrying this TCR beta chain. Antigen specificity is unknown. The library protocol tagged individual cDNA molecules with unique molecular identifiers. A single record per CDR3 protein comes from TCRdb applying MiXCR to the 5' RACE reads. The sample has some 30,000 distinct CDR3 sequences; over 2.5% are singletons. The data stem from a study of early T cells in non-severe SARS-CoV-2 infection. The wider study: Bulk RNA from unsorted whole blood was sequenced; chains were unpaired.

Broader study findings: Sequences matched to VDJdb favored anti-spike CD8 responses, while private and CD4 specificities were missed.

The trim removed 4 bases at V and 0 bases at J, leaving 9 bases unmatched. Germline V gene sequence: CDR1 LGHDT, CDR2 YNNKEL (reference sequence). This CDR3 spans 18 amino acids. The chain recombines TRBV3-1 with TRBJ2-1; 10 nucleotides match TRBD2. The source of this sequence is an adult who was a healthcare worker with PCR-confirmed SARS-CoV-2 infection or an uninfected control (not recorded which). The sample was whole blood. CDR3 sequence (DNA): TGTGCCAGCAGCCCTACTGGACTAGCGGTAAGCTCCTACAATGAGCAGTTCTTC. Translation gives CASSPTGLAVSSYNEQFF.